This note documents a single T cell receptor (beta chain) sequence. Its cognate antigen is unknown. Time point given: blood 2 weeks post-SBRT. As for treatment: 15 Gy SBRT to primary tumor, nephrectomy 4 weeks later. Serial blood draws occurred at baseline and 2 and 4 weeks post-SBRT. Assay used: immunoSEQ multiplex PCR; TCRdb lists only in-frame clones, some missing. The table has roughly 140,000 clones, approximately 90% seen once. CDR1 is SGHVS and CDR2 is FQNEAQ in the germline V gene. This CDR3 comprises 14 residues. The V gene lost 1 base and the J gene lost 0 bases, with 7 bases spanning the gap. The sample originates from a study of radiation and T cells in renal cell carcinoma. About the research overall: Nephrectomy followed 15 Gy stereotactic body radiation by 4 weeks.

Study-wide results and caveats: Baseline intratumoral clonotype presence is unknown without pretreatment biopsies.

The clonotype originates from a woman aged 50 to 65 with renal cell carcinoma. This specimen consisted of blood, obtained from a patient whose treatment included radiotherapy and nephrectomy. The gene calls are TRBV7-8 and TRBJ2-7; D gene ambiguous. CDR3 residues: CASSLGGFSYEQYF. CDR3 DNA sequence: TGTGCCAGCAGCTTAGGGGGTTTCTCCTACGAGCAGTACTTC.